The entry that follows covers one TCR beta chain sequence. Its specificity is unknown. The protocol was immunoSEQ multiplex PCR, while the TCRdb copy is restricted to in-frame clones and leaves out a portion. The sample lists some 150,000 clones, 90% to 95% occurring once. The CDR3 contains 17 residues. Germline CDR1 reads MNHEY; CDR2 reads SVGEGT. V gave up 6 bases and J gave up 0 bases; unmatched junction bases: 13. The data derive from a study of T cell responses to AZD1222 COVID-19 vaccine. About the research overall: Pooled samples include second doses given at about 4 or 12 weeks. Study findings and constraints: Rises in breadth and depth of Spike-specific TCRs came after two AZD1222 doses. Donors in the cohort were predominantly white British and more often female, and clonal diversity was possibly underestimated.

Sequencing was performed on peripheral blood, taken on day 0 of AZD1222 vaccination. The chain combines TRBV6-2 or TRBV6-3 with TRBJ1-1; 7 bases are shared with TRBD1. The sequence was obtained from an adult in good health. The CDR3 bases are TGTGCCAGCAGCGACACAACAGGGGCAGCGTTGAACACTGAAGCTTTCTTT. This gives the protein CASSDTTGAALNTEAFF.